This T cell receptor beta chain was identified in a study of tumour-infiltrating T cells in Burkitt lymphoma (dated by TCRdb to between 2020 and 2021). Background on the whole study: The Burkitt lymphoma cohort comprised some 82 patients and spanned all epidemiological subtypes of the disease. TCR repertoire data were compared against clinical outcome, and productive clonality predicted overall survival and progression-free survival independently of established prognostic factors such as age at diagnosis.

General study outcomes and caveats: Several public clonotypes were found to be shared across numerous Burkitt lymphoma patients, which suggests a shared tumour neoantigen selection that is absent from diffuse large B-cell lymphoma.

From the cysteine through the phenylalanine, the CDR3 covers 12 amino acids. Just the 36-base CDR3 DNA is kept, in frame starting at base 1. Via the germline V gene (reference sequence), CDR1 is MNHNY and CDR2 SVGAGI. The germline V and J ends show losses of 6 bases and 6 bases respectively, and no gene match explains 4 bases of the junction. Libraries were built with the immunoSEQ multiplex PCR assay. This immuneACCESS table, as held by TCRdb, lists in-frame sequences with V and J called but not all clones. Of the missing ones, under half trace to an unresolved V gene in checked studies; the others have no known cause. The sample includes over a thousand clones, with approximately 19% observed a single time. The ten largest clonotypes hold about 50% of the sample. A word on this clone: Its antigen is unknown. Base qualities are not at hand, and no much larger clone is one base apart.

The receptor comes from a human donor with Burkitt lymphoma. The sequencing sample was made of tumor tissue. This receptor chain uses TRBV6-6 and TRBJ2-5; TRBD1 aligns with 7 central bases. The CDR3 has the sequence CASRTGWQTQYF. The nucleotides read TGTGCCAGCAGGACAGGGTGGCAGACCCAGTACTTC.